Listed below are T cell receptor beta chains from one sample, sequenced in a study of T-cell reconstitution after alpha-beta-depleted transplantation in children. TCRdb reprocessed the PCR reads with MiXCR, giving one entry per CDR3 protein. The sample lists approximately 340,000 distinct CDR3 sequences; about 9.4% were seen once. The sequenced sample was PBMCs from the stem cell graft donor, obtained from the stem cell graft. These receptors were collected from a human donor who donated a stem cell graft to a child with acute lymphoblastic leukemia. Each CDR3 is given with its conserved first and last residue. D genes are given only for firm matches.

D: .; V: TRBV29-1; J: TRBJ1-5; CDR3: CSARSGDNQPQHF
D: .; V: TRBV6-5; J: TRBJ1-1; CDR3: CASSYSLGSRGSTEAFF
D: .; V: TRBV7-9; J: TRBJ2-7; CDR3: CASSLLGLTLSYEQYF
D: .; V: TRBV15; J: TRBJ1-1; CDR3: CATSRVKGYGTEAFF
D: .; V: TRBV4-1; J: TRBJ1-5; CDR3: CASSQYPREDDRPQHF
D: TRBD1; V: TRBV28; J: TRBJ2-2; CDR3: CASSSRTGGLFRGELFF
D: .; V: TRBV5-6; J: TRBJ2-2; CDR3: CASSSWGTNTGELFF
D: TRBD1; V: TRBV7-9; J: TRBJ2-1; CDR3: CASSLGQGADNEQFF
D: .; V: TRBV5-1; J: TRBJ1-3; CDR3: CASSLDGRAGDTIYF
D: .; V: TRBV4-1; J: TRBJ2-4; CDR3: CASSQVVVAQNSQYF
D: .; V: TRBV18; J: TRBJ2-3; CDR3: CASSPPTGMFRTDTQYF
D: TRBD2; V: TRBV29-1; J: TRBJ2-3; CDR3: CSVEGVSTAGGTDTQYF
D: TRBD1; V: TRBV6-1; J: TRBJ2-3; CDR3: CASSMGQGSTDTQYF
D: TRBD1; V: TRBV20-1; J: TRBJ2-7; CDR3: CSATGQGTDEQYF
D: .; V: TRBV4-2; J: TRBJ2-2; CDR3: CASSPKLNTGELFF
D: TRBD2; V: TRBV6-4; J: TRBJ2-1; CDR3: CASSDPAGGYNEQFF
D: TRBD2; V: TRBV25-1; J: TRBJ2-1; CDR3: CASSVLAGNEQFF
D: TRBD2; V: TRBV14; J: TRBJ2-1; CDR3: CASSLLPGLAGGSSYNEQFF
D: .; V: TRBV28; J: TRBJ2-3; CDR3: CASSPASVYADTQYF
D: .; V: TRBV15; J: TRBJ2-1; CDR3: CATTPVRSSEQFF
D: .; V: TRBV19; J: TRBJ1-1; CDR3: CASRLGTRANTEAFF
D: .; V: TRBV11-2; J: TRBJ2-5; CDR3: CASSLPLADRIPPLAGETQYF
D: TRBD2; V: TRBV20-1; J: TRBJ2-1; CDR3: CSATLAGGFNEQFF
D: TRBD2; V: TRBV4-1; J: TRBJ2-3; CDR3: CASSHGLAGATDTQYF
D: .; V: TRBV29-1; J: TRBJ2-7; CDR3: CSVYRDGYEQYF
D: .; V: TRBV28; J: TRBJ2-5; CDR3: CASSFSVETQYF
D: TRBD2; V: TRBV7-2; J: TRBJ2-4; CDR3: CASSWGGAKNIQYF
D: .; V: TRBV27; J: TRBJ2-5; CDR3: CASSARREETQYF
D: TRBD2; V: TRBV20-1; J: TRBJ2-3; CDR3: CSAIPPSGRAHTDTQYF
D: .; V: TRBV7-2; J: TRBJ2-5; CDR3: CATRTRQETQYF
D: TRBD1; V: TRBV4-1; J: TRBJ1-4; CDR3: CASSRWTGEHEKLFF
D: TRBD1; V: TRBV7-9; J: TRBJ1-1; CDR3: CASSSVPGRGPNTEAFF
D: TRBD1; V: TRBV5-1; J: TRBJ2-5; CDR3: CASSSGTGTPQETQYF
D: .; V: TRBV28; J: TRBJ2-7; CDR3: CASTEGSSYEQYF
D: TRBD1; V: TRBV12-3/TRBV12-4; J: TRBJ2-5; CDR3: CASSGDRGRETQYF
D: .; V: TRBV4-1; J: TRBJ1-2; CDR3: CASSPIGKGYYGYTF
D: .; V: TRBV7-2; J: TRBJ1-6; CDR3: CASSLVEPSYNSPLHF
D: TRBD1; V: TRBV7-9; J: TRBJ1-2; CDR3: CASRPGTGGNYGYTF
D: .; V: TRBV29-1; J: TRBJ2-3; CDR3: CSVERDIGTDTQYF
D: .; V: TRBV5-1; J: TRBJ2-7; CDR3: CASSVGYAGQSSYEQYF
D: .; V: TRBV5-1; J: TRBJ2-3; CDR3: CASSLIGASTDTQYF
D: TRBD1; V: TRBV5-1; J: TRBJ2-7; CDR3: CASSPDRGQGHEQYF
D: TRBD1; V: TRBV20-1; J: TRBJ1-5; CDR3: CSAREARTGGDRGNQPQHF
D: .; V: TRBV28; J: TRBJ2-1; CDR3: CASSFRGEQFF
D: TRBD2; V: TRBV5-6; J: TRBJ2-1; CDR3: CASSLGAGINEQFF
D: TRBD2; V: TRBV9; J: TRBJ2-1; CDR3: CASSVNLLAGGPVF
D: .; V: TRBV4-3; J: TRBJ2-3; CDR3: CASSPDFTSTDTHYF
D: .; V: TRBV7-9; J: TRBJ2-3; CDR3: CASSLSRDWSTDTQYF
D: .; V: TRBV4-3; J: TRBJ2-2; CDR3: CASSQDETPQGLGTGELFF
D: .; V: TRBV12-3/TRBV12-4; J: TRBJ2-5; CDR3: CASSFEAGQETQYF
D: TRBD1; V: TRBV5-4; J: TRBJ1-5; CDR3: CASSSGLRGDQPQHF